This entry concerns a single TCR beta chain. Per the authors' pipeline: The authors estimated nucleated cell counts from reference gene primer amplification. Sequencing was performed with immunoSEQ multiplex PCR; in TCRdb, only in-frame clones are kept and a portion is missing. D and trimming come from the DNA, and the V and J calls and clone size come from that table. The table records 200,000 to 250,000 clones, more than 70% of them present only once. The data belong to a study of blood T cell repertoires in COVID-19. Study information: Italy, Spain and the United States were the sources of the convalescent and acute COVID-19 samples.

The CDR3 has 19 amino acids. Germline V gives CDR1 KGHDR, CDR2 SFDVKD. The V gene end was trimmed by 4 bases and the J gene end by 3 bases; junction bases not matched to a gene: 13. The chain combines TRBV24-1 with TRBJ2-3; 12 bases are shared with TRBD1. Sequenced sample: peripheral blood. The clonotype originates from a woman aged 60-75 years with acute or convalescent COVID-19. The CDR3 DNA sequence: TGTGCCACCAGTGACCGGAGTCCCGGGACAGGGGGCGGGACAGATACGCAGTATTTT. Translating it yields CATSDRSPGTGGGTDTQYF.